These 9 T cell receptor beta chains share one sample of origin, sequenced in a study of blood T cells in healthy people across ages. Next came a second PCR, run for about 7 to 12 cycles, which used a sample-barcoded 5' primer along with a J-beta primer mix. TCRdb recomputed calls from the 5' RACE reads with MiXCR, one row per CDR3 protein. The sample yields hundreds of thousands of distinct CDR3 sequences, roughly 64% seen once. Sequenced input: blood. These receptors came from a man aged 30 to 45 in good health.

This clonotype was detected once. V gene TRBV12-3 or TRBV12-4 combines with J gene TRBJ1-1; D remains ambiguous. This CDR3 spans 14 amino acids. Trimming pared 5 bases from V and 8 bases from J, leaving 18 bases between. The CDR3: CASSAPGIPPEAFF. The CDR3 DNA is TGTGCCAGCAGTGCTCCCGGGATTCCTCCCGAAGCTTTCTTT.

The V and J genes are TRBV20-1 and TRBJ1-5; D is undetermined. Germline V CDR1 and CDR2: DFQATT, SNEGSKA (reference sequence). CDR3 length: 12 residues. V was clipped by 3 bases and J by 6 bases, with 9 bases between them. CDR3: CSASPSSQPQHF. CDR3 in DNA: TGCAGTGCTAGCCCCTCAAGTCAGCCCCAGCATTTT.

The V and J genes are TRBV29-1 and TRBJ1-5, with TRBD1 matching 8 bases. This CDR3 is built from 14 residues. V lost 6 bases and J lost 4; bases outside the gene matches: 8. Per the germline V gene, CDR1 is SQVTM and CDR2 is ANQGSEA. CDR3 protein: CSVRTGSNNQPQHF. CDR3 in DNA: TGCAGCGTACGGACAGGGTCTAATAATCAGCCCCAGCATTTT.

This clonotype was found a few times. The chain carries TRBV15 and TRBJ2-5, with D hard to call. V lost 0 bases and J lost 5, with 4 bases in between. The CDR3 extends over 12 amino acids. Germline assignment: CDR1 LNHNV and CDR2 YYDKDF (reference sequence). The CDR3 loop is CATSRDRETQYF. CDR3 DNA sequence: TGTGCCACCAGCAGAGATAGGGAGACCCAGTACTTC. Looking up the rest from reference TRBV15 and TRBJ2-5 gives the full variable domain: DAMVIQNPRYQVTQFGKPVTLSCSQTLNHNVMYWYQQKSSQAPKLLFHYYDKDFNNEADTPDNFQSRRPNTSFCFLDIRSPGLGDTAMYLCATSRDRETQYFGPGTRLLVL.

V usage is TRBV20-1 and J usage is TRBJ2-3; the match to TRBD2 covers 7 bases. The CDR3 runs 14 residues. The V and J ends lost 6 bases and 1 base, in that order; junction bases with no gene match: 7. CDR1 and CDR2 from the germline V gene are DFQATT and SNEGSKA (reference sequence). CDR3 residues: CSARSGVGTDTQYF. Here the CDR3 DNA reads TGCAGTGCCCGAAGCGGGGTGGGCACAGATACGCAGTATTTT.

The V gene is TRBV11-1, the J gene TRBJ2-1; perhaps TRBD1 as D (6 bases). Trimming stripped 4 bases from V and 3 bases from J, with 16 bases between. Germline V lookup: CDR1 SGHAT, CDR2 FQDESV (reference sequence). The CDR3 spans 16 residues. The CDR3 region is CASSSRDRSGYNEQFF. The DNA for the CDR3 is TGTGCCAGCAGCTCCAGAGACAGGTCCGGCTACAATGAGCAGTTCTTC. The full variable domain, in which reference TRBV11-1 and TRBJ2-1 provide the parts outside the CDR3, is EAEVAQSPRYKITEKSQAVAFWCDPISGHATLYWYRQILGQGPELLVQFQDESVVDDSQLPKDRFSAERLKGVDSTLKIQPAELGDSAMYLCASSSRDRSGYNEQFFGPGTRLTVL.

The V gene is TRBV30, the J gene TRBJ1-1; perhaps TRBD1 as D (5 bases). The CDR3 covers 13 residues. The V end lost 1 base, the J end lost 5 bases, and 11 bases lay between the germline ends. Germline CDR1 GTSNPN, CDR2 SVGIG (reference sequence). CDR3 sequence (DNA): TGTGCCTGGAGTGGGGGCGGGGCGACTGAAGCTTTCTTT. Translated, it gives CAWSGGGATEAFF.

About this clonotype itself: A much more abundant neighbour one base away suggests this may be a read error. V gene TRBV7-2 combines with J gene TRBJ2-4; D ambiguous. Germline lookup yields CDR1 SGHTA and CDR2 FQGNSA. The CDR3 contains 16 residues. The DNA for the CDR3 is TGTGCCAGCAGCTTAGCCTCAGGAATAGCCAAAAGCATTCAGTACTTC. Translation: CASSLASGIAKSIQYF.

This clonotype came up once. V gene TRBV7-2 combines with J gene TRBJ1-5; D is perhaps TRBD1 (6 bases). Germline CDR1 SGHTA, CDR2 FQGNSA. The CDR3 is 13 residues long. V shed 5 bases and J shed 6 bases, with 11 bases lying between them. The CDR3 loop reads CASSPGQIQPQHF. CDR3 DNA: TGTGCCAGCAGCCCAGGACAGATTCAGCCCCAGCATTTT.